Sequencing of this T cell receptor beta chain was carried out in a study of cytomegalovirus exposure and HLA in healthy donors. Whole-study context: Among the roughly 380 donors who were genotyped, about 86% fell in the genetic ancestry cluster that is associated with self-reported Caucasian donors. Findings of the study overall: In an earlier analysis, productive rearrangement rates for most beta V segments clustered near 87% or 30%. Highest at DRB1 and lowest at HLA-C, TCR association rates differed among HLA loci in a later analysis. The study labeled roughly 160 TCR beta chains cytomegalovirus-associated.

To note about this clone: Its specificity is not known.

This CDR3 has 14 residues. CDR1 SGHTA and CDR2 FQGNSA come from the germline V gene. V shed 1 base and J shed 4 bases, with 7 bases lying between them. 60 Vbeta and 13 Jbeta primers were used in PCR. TCRdb keeps only in-frame clones here, not all; method: immunoSEQ multiplex PCR. The sample has tens of thousands of clones, 76% seen once. The TCR sequence derives from a male donor in good health and CMV-seronegative. The sequencing input was PBMCs. The V call is TRBV7-2, the J call TRBJ1-4; D possibly corresponds to TRBD1 (5 bases). CDR3 DNA sequence: TGTGCCAGCAGCTTAGAGGGGATTAATGAAAAACTGTTTTTT. It specifies CASSLEGINEKLFF.